A selection of T cell receptor beta chains follows, all from one sample in a study of T cell repertoires in cytomegalovirus infection. MiXCR, applied by TCRdb to the reads, yields one record per CDR3 protein. The sample has about 150,000 distinct CDR3 sequences; less than 25% are singletons. Sequencing was done on a sample of PBMCs. All receptors derive from a human donor in good health (CMV status not recorded). Some clones in this sample may be carry-over from other donors' samples. Each CDR3 is given with its conserved first and last residue. The D gene is left open where the match is weak. For some rows the clone size is stated as once, few or many, or as a class when expanded; others skip it.

TRBJ2-5,TRBV12-3/TRBV12-4,many,.,TGTGCCAGCAGTCGGGACCTCCAAGAGACCCAGTACTTC,CASSRDLQETQYF
TRBJ2-7,TRBV3-1,.,.,TGTGCCAGCAGCCAAGGTAGACGGTCCTTGAGGGTAGACGAGCAGTACTTC,CASSQGRRSLRVDEQYF
TRBJ1-2,TRBV7-2,many,.,TGTGCCAGCAGCTTAGTTCTGGATGGCTACACCTTC,CASSLVLDGYTF
TRBJ1-6,TRBV20-1,.,.,TGCAGTGTTAGGAGGGGTGGAGATTCACCCCTCCACTTT,CSVRRGGDSPLHF
TRBJ1-3,TRBV5-1,.,.,TGCGCCAGCAGCTTGGGGGGGAACTCTGGAAACACCATATATTTT,CASSLGGNSGNTIYF
TRBJ2-7,TRBV19,few,TRBD1,TGTGCCAGTAGTATGGGGTCAGGGGGCTACGAGCAGTACTTC,CASSMGSGGYEQYF
TRBJ1-5,TRBV7-2,many,.,TGTGCCAGCAGCCGCGACGCGGGCAATCAGCCCCAGCATTTT,CASSRDAGNQPQHF
TRBJ2-2,TRBV19,.,.,TGTGCCAGTCTGGACTCCGCGAACACCGGGGAGCTGTTTTTT,CASLDSANTGELFF
TRBJ1-2,TRBV15,few,.,TGTGCCACCAGCAGAGATATCGGCACAGGGAGGAACGCTAACTATGGCTACACCTTC,CATSRDIGTGRNANYGYTF
TRBJ1-5,TRBV4-2,.,.,TGTGCCAGCAGCCAAGGTGAAGGGTCCATAGGGGTACTTCAGCATTTT,CASSQGEGSIGVLQHF
TRBJ1-6,TRBV6-5,few,TRBD1,TGTGCCAGCAGCTCTTTCGGACAGGGCGGTTCACCCCTCCACTTT,CASSSFGQGGSPLHF
TRBJ2-1,TRBV4-1,.,.,TGCGCCAGCAGCCAAGATTGGAACCGCAGGGGTACAAACTACAATGAGCAGTTCTTC,CASSQDWNRRGTNYNEQFF
TRBJ2-1,TRBV7-6,many,.,TGTGCCAGCAGCCTAGGGGACACTTACTACAATGAGCAGTTCTTC,CASSLGDTYYNEQFF
TRBJ1-6,TRBV7-2,many,TRBD1,TGTGCCAGCAGCGACAGGGCGTCCTATAATTCACCCCTCCACTTT,CASSDRASYNSPLHF
TRBJ2-7,TRBV28,once,TRBD2,TGTGCCGGCAGTCCGTTAGCGGGAGGGCCCTACGAGCAGTACTTC,CAGSPLAGGPYEQYF
TRBJ2-1,TRBV20-1,few,.,TGCAGTGTGGGCGGGTTCTACAATGAGCAGTTCTTC,CSVGGFYNEQFF
TRBJ2-5,TRBV6-1,.,.,TGTGCCAGCAGTGAATTCCCGGAACCAGGGACCCAGTACTTC,CASSEFPEPGTQYF
TRBJ2-1,TRBV7-2,many,.,TGTGCCAGCAGCTTACCTACCCCGACTGGCAATGAGCAGTTCTTC,CASSLPTPTGNEQFF
TRBJ2-3,TRBV7-6,many,TRBD2,TGTGCCAGCAGCGCCGCCGGGACTATCGAAACGCAGTATTTT,CASSAAGTIETQYF
TRBJ2-5,TRBV28,.,.,TGTGCCAGCAGTTTGGGCGTCGCAGAGACCCAGTACTTC,CASSLGVAETQYF
TRBJ1-4,TRBV4-1,few,TRBD1,TGCGCCAGCAGCCAAGATGGGACAGCCGGAGGTGAAAAACTGTTTTTT,CASSQDGTAGGEKLFF
TRBJ1-3,TRBV7-2,.,.,TGTGCCAGCAGCTACTACTCTGGAAACACCATATATTTT,CASSYYSGNTIYF
TRBJ2-3,TRBV7-2,many,TRBD2,TGTGCCAGCAGCCCCACTAGCGGTCCTGCAGTCCAGTATTTT,CASSPTSGPAVQYF
TRBJ2-3,TRBV28,few,TRBD1,TGTGCCAGCACCCAGCTGACAGGGGCCTTCACAGATACGCAGTATTTT,CASTQLTGAFTDTQYF
TRBJ2-5,TRBV4-1,few,.,TGCGCCAGCAGCCAAGATCTGGGGGCTTTACGAGAGACCCAGTACTTC,CASSQDLGALRETQYF
TRBJ2-7,TRBV6-5,.,.,TGTGCCAGCAGTCTAAGGGTGGGAGCCTACGAGCAGTACTTC,CASSLRVGAYEQYF
TRBJ1-1,TRBV28,many,.,TGTGCCAGCAGTTTCCCCCCGGTAAACACTGAAGCTTTCTTT,CASSFPPVNTEAFF
TRBJ2-5,TRBV12-3/TRBV12-4,few,TRBD1,TGTGCCAGCAGTACCGGGACAGGGAAGACCCAGTACTTC,CASSTGTGKTQYF
TRBJ2-3,TRBV12-3/TRBV12-4,few,TRBD2,TGTGCCAGCAGTTTAGGTACTAGCGGGAGGGCAGATACGCAGTATTTT,CASSLGTSGRADTQYF
TRBJ1-2,TRBV7-2,many,.,TGTGCCAGCAGCTCCCGGGGGAGGGGTAACTATGGCTACACCTTC,CASSSRGRGNYGYTF
TRBJ1-1,TRBV29-1,few,.,TGCAGCGTCCTCACAGGAGCTGAAGCTTTCTTT,CSVLTGAEAFF
TRBJ2-1,TRBV2,.,.,TGTGCCAGCAGTGTATGGGCGGACGGCGATGAGCAGTTCTTC,CASSVWADGDEQFF
TRBJ2-2,TRBV25-1,.,.,TGTGCCAGCAGTGACATGCTGAACACCGGGGAGCTGTTTTTT,CASSDMLNTGELFF
TRBJ2-7,TRBV28,many,.,TGTGCCAGCAGTTTAACCAGCGCTAGCTCCTACGAGCAGTACTTC,CASSLTSASSYEQYF
TRBJ2-1,TRBV7-2,many,TRBD2,TGTGCCAGCAGCTTGGGACTAGCGGGACCCTCCTACAATGAGCAGTTCTTC,CASSLGLAGPSYNEQFF
TRBJ2-1,TRBV6-5,many,TRBD2,TGTGCCAGCAGTTTCCTAGGGACTAGTTATGAGCAGTTCTTC,CASSFLGTSYEQFF
TRBJ2-7,TRBV28,few,TRBD2,TGTGCCAGCATGGGAGGGTCCTACGAGCAGTACTTC,CASMGGSYEQYF
TRBJ1-2,TRBV25-1,.,TRBD1,TGTGCCAGCAGTGAATCTACAGGGGGCTATGGCTACACCTTC,CASSESTGGYGYTF
TRBJ1-2,TRBV7-2,many,TRBD1,TGTGCCAGCAGCTTACGTCAGGGGGCAGCGCGTGGCTACACCTTC,CASSLRQGAARGYTF
TRBJ2-5,TRBV2,few,TRBD1,TGTGCCAGCAGTTGGGACAGACGAAGTGAGACCCAGTACTTC,CASSWDRRSETQYF
TRBJ1-5,TRBV5-6,few,.,TGTGCCAGCAGCTTGAGGGGATACAATCAGCCCCAGCATTTT,CASSLRGYNQPQHF
TRBJ2-1,TRBV7-2,many,.,TGTGCCAGCAGCTTTCCTCGGCTTTACAATGAGCAGTTCTTC,CASSFPRLYNEQFF
TRBJ2-3,TRBV20-1,.,.,TGCAGTGCTAGGACAATCGATACGCAGTATTTT,CSARTIDTQYF
TRBJ1-1,TRBV28,many,.,TGTGCCAGCAGTTCCACCATCGAAGCTTTCTTT,CASSSTIEAFF
TRBJ1-4,TRBV7-2,medium-sized,.,TGTGCCAGCAGCTTAGCGCAGGGACCTTTGGAAAAACTGTTTTTT,CASSLAQGPLEKLFF
TRBJ2-6,TRBV10-3,few,.,TGTGCCATCAGTGGGGGTCAAGAAGGGACTGGGGCCAACGTCCTGACTTTC,CAISGGQEGTGANVLTF
TRBJ1-1,TRBV10-3,.,.,TGTGCCATCAGTGAGTCGGGCAGGGAAGCTTTCTTT,CAISESGREAFF
TRBJ2-7,TRBV12-3/TRBV12-4,.,.,TGTGCCAGCAGTTTCACGTACGAGCAGTACTTC,CASSFTYEQYF
TRBJ2-1,TRBV5-1,few,.,TGCGCCAGCAGCACAGTATCGGCTAGCGCGAGCTCCTACAATGAGCAGTTCTTC,CASSTVSASASSYNEQFF
TRBJ1-1,TRBV20-1,.,.,TGCAGTACTCCTAGGTCGCAGGGAGGCACTGAAGCTTTCTTT,CSTPRSQGGTEAFF
TRBJ2-2,TRBV28,many,.,TGTGCCAGCAGTTTACCCGGGAGTTTCACCGGGGAGCTGTTTTTT,CASSLPGSFTGELFF
TRBJ2-1,TRBV7-2,.,TRBD1,TGTGCCAGCAGCTTAGCGCCAGGGACAGGGGGCTTCAATGAGCAGTTCTTC,CASSLAPGTGGFNEQFF
TRBJ1-2,TRBV15,few,TRBD1,TGTGCCACCAGCAGAGAGGCTTGGGACAGGGATGGCTACACCTTC,CATSREAWDRDGYTF